The rows below give T cell receptor beta chains drawn from one sample of a study of brain T cells in children with intractable seizures. Only in-frame clones appear in the TCRdb table, and some are missing; sequencing was by immunoSEQ multiplex PCR. The sample carries hundreds of thousands of clones, over 90% recorded once. The specimen comprised peripheral blood, sampled less than 6 months after surgery. The receptors shown here come from a boy in the first two years of life with tuberous sclerosis and intractable seizures. Each CDR3 is given with its conserved first and last residue. Fields, in order: clone size, V gene, D gene, J gene, CDR3 DNA, CDR3 protein. D genes are given only for firm matches. For some rows the clone size is stated as once, few or many, or as a class when expanded; others skip it.

-,TRBV5-5,TRBD2,TRBJ2-7,TGTGCCAGCAGCTTGGGCACTAGCGGGACCTACGAGCAGTACTTC,CASSLGTSGTYEQYF
-,TRBV5-1,TRBD1,TRBJ1-2,TGCGCCAGCAGCTTGGCCGGGACAGGGGGCGTACTGGTCTATGGCTACACCTTC,CASSLAGTGGVLVYGYTF
-,TRBV6-1,-,TRBJ2-2,TGTGCCAGCAGTGAGGGGACGTCCACCGGGGAGCTGTTTTTT,CASSEGTSTGELFF
-,TRBV7-2,-,TRBJ1-1,TGTGCCAGCAGCCTGGGGGTCATGAACACTGAAGCTTTCTTT,CASSLGVMNTEAFF
-,TRBV30,-,TRBJ1-3,TGTGCCTGGGGGGGGGTATCCTCTGGAAACACCATATATTTT,CAWGGVSSGNTIYF
-,TRBV3-1/TRBV3-2,-,TRBJ1-6,TGTGCCAGCAGCCAAGGATGGCGGAATAATTCACCCCTCCACTTT,CASSQGWRNNSPLHF
-,TRBV18,TRBD1,TRBJ1-6,TGTGCCAGCTCACTCCCTCGGGGACAGGGAAGATATAATTCACCCCTCCACTTT,CASSLPRGQGRYNSPLHF
-,TRBV5-4,-,TRBJ2-6,TGTGCCAGCAGCTTGTGGGGCAGGAGCTCTGGGGCCAACGTCCTGACTTTC,CASSLWGRSSGANVLTF
-,TRBV29-1,-,TRBJ1-2,TGCAGCGTTGCTTTTGGGGGGACCTATGGCTACACCTTC,CSVAFGGTYGYTF
-,TRBV4-1,-,TRBJ2-6,TGCGCCAGCAGCCCAGGCTCTGGGGCCAACGTCCTGACTTTC,CASSPGSGANVLTF
-,TRBV6-5,-,TRBJ1-1,TGTGCCAGCAGAAGCTCTCCGCTACTATGGAGCTTT,CASRSSPLLWSF
-,TRBV7-2,-,TRBJ2-3,TGTGCCAGCAGCTTAGATCCGGGGTCAGATACGCAGTATTTT,CASSLDPGSDTQYF
-,TRBV4-1,-,TRBJ1-4,TGCGCCAGCAGCCAAGAGCCCCTACAACATAATGAAAAACTGTTTTTT,CASSQEPLQHNEKLFF
-,TRBV3-1/TRBV3-2,-,TRBJ1-6,TGTGCCAGCAGCCTCTCTGCCGGAGGGTCACCCCTCCACTTT,CASSLSAGGSPLHF
few,TRBV9,TRBD1,TRBJ2-2,TGTGCCAGCAGCGCAACAGGGGGCGGTAACACCGGGGAGCTGTTTTTT,CASSATGGGNTGELFF
-,TRBV7-8,-,TRBJ2-7,TGTGCCAGCAGCTTAGGAAAAGGGATCTACGAGCAGTACTTC,CASSLGKGIYEQYF
-,TRBV7-9,-,TRBJ2-7,TGTGCCAGCAGTCCCGCGGACGGAACCTACGAGCAGTACTTC,CASSPADGTYEQYF
-,TRBV5-1,-,TRBJ1-2,TGCGCCAGCAGCTTGGGAACTTATGGCTACACCTTC,CASSLGTYGYTF
few,TRBV5-8,-,TRBJ2-7,TGTGCCAGCGACCGACGGGGGATCTCCTACGAGCAGTACTTC,CASDRRGISYEQYF
-,TRBV11-3,TRBD2,TRBJ2-7,TGTGCCAGCAGCTTAGCGGGACTAGCGGGAGGGTTGGCCTACGAGCAGTACTTC,CASSLAGLAGGLAYEQYF
-,TRBV30,-,TRBJ1-5,TGTGCCTGGAGTGATGGGCAGGGCAAGCATTTT,CAWSDGQGKHF
once,TRBV11-1,TRBD1,TRBJ1-2,TGTGCCAGCCGACAGGGCCCGGGAAATAACTATGGCTACACCTTC,CASRQGPGNNYGYTF
-,TRBV7-9,-,TRBJ1-2,TGTGCCAGCAGCTTCTATCAGGTCTATGGCTACACCTTC,CASSFYQVYGYTF
-,TRBV3-1/TRBV3-2,-,TRBJ2-3,TGTGCCAGCAGCCAAGATAGGGAGAGAGATACGCAGTATTTT,CASSQDRERDTQYF
-,TRBV24-1,TRBD2,TRBJ2-7,TGTGCCACCAGTTCCGGGAGGGCCTACGAGCAGTACTTC,CATSSGRAYEQYF
-,TRBV27,-,TRBJ1-5,TGTGCCAGCAGTTTCGGGGGGCTTTATCAGCCCCAGCATTTT,CASSFGGLYQPQHF
-,TRBV24-1,-,TRBJ1-1,TGTGCCACCAGTGATGGGGCTTACACTGAAGCTTTCTTT,CATSDGAYTEAFF
-,TRBV19,-,TRBJ2-3,TGTGCCAGTAGTATTTGGGGCAGGGGCGCAGATACGCAGTATTTT,CASSIWGRGADTQYF
-,TRBV4-1,TRBD2,TRBJ2-7,TGCGCCAGCAGCCAAGCGGGGGGGCCCGAGCAGTACTTC,CASSQAGGPEQYF
-,TRBV3-1/TRBV3-2,-,TRBJ1-1,TGTGCCAGCAGCCAAGATGGACAGACCTTGAACACTGAAGCTTTCTTT,CASSQDGQTLNTEAFF
-,TRBV27,-,TRBJ2-5,TGTGCCAGCAGTTTAAACGGATACCAAGAGACCCAGTACTTC,CASSLNGYQETQYF
-,TRBV12-3/TRBV12-4,-,TRBJ2-5,TGTGCCAGCAGTTTTTCGAAGACCCAGTACTTC,CASSFSKTQYF
-,TRBV11-3,-,TRBJ2-2,TGTGCCAGCAGCTTAGGGGGGTCCGGGGAGCTGTTTTTT,CASSLGGSGELFF
-,TRBV4-2,-,TRBJ2-3,TGTGCCAGCAGCCAAGATCACGGCGGATTCACAGATACGCAGTATTTT,CASSQDHGGFTDTQYF
-,TRBV27,-,TRBJ1-5,TGTGCCAGCAGTTTACAGGGGAATCAGCCCCAGCATTTT,CASSLQGNQPQHF
-,TRBV30,-,TRBJ1-1,TGTGCCTGGAGGTTAAGAGGGGACACTGAAGCTTTCTTT,CAWRLRGDTEAFF
-,TRBV15,-,TRBJ1-1,TGTGCCACCAGCAGAGTAGCTCTGAACACTGAAGCTTTCTTT,CATSRVALNTEAFF
-,TRBV5-4,-,TRBJ1-1,TGTGCCACCTATCAAGAAGCTTTCTTT,CATYQEAFF
-,TRBV9,TRBD2,TRBJ2-7,TGTGCCAGCAGCATATCGACTAGCGCCTACGAGCAGTACTTC,CASSISTSAYEQYF
-,TRBV18,-,TRBJ2-1,TGTGCCAGCTCACCAATTAGCCCTCGGGAAAACAATGAGCAGTTCTTC,CASSPISPRENNEQFF
-,TRBV6-4,-,TRBJ1-6,TGTGCCAGCAGTGACTCGAAGGGGGGGGGAAGTAATTCACCCCTCCACTTT,CASSDSKGGGSNSPLHF
-,TRBV25-1,-,TRBJ2-4,TGTGCCAGCAGTGACGGGGGTTTATGGAACATTCAGTACTTC,CASSDGGLWNIQYF
-,TRBV11-2,-,TRBJ2-5,TGTGCCAGCAGCTTCCCTCGAGCCACCCAGACCCAGTACTTC,CASSFPRATQTQYF
-,TRBV29-1,-,TRBJ1-2,TGCAGTTACTCCGGACAGTGGAACTATGGCTACACCTTC,CSYSGQWNYGYTF
-,TRBV21-1,-,TRBJ2-7,TGTGCCAGCAGCAATAGGCCCGAGGCTCTAGCGGGGTCGGGGGAGCAGTACTTC,CASSNRPEALAGSGEQYF
-,TRBV5-5,TRBD1,TRBJ1-2,TGTGCCATACGGACAGGCGGCTACACCTTC,CAIRTGGYTF